Presented here are 2 T cell receptor beta chains from one specimen sequenced in a study of T cell changes during pregnancy in multiple sclerosis. TCRdb keeps only in-frame clones here, not all; method: immunoSEQ multiplex PCR. The sample holds tens of thousands of clones, around 92% seen once. The sequencing used peripheral blood, collected in the first trimester of pregnancy. The receptor set was obtained from a female donor in good health, enrolled as a control in a pregnancy study.

In DNA, the CDR3 is TGTGCCAGTAGTTCCCCACAGCTTAACTATGGCTACACCTTC. It encodes CASSSPQLNYGYTF. The rearrangement uses TRBV19 and TRBJ1-2; D is uncertain. The CDR3 runs 14 residues. CDR1 is LNHDA and CDR2 is SQIVND in the germline V gene (reference sequence). V lost 5 bases and J lost 1, with 11 bases in between.

The V call is TRBV27, the J call TRBJ1-1; maybe TRBD1 (6 bases). CDR3 length equals 14 residues. V lost 8 bases to trimming and J lost 3 bases, with 16 bases between them. Germline V gives CDR1 MNHEY, CDR2 SMNVEV (reference sequence). The CDR3 region is CASGTVGADTEAFF. The DNA of the CDR3 is TGTGCCAGCGGCACAGTGGGGGCTGACACTGAAGCTTTCTTT.